This TCR beta chain originates from a study of tumor-infiltrating lymphocytes in oesophageal squamous cell carcinoma. TCRdb processed the PCR reads anew with MiXCR; each CDR3 protein has one entry. The repertoire holds approximately 17,000 distinct CDR3 sequences, with around 40% as singletons. By share of the sample, this clonotype is medium-sized. This CDR3 spans 12 amino acids. Trimming removed 5 bases at V and 4 bases at J, with 9 bases between. The germline CDR1 and CDR2 sequences are MNHNS and SASEGT. Sequencing used blood. The rearrangement links TRBV6-1 to TRBJ2-7; D gene ambiguous. The receptor's source is a female donor with esophageal squamous cell carcinoma. The CDR3 DNA reads as TGTGCCAGCAGTATACGGCCTTACGAGCAGTACTTC. This translates into CASSIRPYEQYF.